These T cell receptor beta chains were read from a single sample in a study of T cell responses to AZD1222 COVID-19 vaccine. The assay was immunoSEQ multiplex PCR, and TCRdb's table has in-frame clones only and misses some. The data contain 75,000 to 90,000 clones, 70% to 90% of them singletons. The sample in question was peripheral blood, obtained on day 0 of AZD1222 vaccination. The receptor source for this set is an adult in good health. CDR3s include the opening cysteine and the closing phenylalanine or tryptophan.

V gene	J gene	CDR3 protein
TRBV9	TRBJ2-3	CASTPGYDPSTDTQYF
TRBV5-1	TRBJ2-5	CASSPYGTAPGATQYF
TRBV15	TRBJ1-2	CATSRERGEGYGYTF
TRBV9	TRBJ2-4	CASSLAGGLAKNIQYF
TRBV6-1	TRBJ1-1	CASSNSGGFQTEAFF
TRBV18	TRBJ1-5	CASSPTWGQGASGQPQHF
TRBV7-7	TRBJ2-7	CASSLGSGGVYEQYF
TRBV3-1/TRBV3-2	TRBJ2-7	CASSQGMRESYEQYF
TRBV6-6	TRBJ1-2	CASSYRRVNYGYTF
TRBV7-6	TRBJ2-1	CASSALASSYNEQFF
TRBV9	TRBJ2-4	CASSVEGRVAKNIQYF
TRBV5-1	TRBJ2-1	CASSLVRAGRGSYNEQFF
TRBV9	TRBJ2-2	CASSVLGGTITGELFF
TRBV3-1/TRBV3-2	TRBJ2-7	CASSQGPRGEQYF
TRBV5-1	TRBJ1-5	CASSPDGPNGNQPQHF
TRBV28	TRBJ1-2	CASSLQGAVRAYGYTF
TRBV3-1/TRBV3-2	TRBJ1-2	CASSQTGTAYGYTF
TRBV19	TRBJ2-2	CASSPRDRGLNTGELFF
TRBV28	TRBJ2-2	CASRQSNTGELFF
TRBV2	TRBJ1-1	CATAQGANTEAFF
TRBV6-5	TRBJ1-2	CASSYSQENNYGYTF
TRBV2	TRBJ1-1	CASSVTGTTEAFF
TRBV4-3	TRBJ2-7	CASSPGLAGAYEQYF
TRBV28	TRBJ2-3	CASRRGVTDTQYF
TRBV10-3	TRBJ2-7	CAMTGYYGEQYF
TRBV4-1	TRBJ2-7	CASSQEAGGQASYEQYF
TRBV12-3/TRBV12-4	TRBJ1-1	CASSLAQGTEAFF
TRBV18	TRBJ1-5	CASSTLGDGNQPQHF
TRBV11-1	TRBJ2-7	CASSKGQSRGQYF
TRBV5-1	TRBJ2-5	CASSLVGSPQETQYF
TRBV9	TRBJ1-5	CASSAGTGLNQPQHF
TRBV7-3	TRBJ2-3	CASKPGPNTDTQYF
TRBV7-9	TRBJ2-7	CASSPGRSYEQYF
TRBV4-3	TRBJ1-2	CASSKQDTDYGYTF
TRBV12-3/TRBV12-4	TRBJ1-4	CASSRDRGQALFF
TRBV5-1	TRBJ1-6	CASSAGGGAVYSPLHF
TRBV9	TRBJ1-3	CASSGPKPGQATNTIYF
TRBV4-3	TRBJ1-1	CASSLQMNTEAFF
TRBV6-5	TRBJ2-5	CASSYSQPPETQYF
TRBV5-1	TRBJ1-5	CASSLGGPGAGQPQHF
TRBV27	TRBJ2-1	CASRGLLLNEQFF
TRBV28	TRBJ1-4	CASNPYRGTNEKLFF
TRBV7-6	TRBJ1-4	CASSEGTAATNEKLFF
TRBV5-1	TRBJ2-7	CASSSSRRESSYEQYF
TRBV7-2	TRBJ1-6	CASSFLVPTGRVNSPLHF
TRBV6-5	TRBJ1-2	CASSKTGLNGYTF
TRBV7-2	TRBJ2-3	CASSVSTDTQYF
TRBV7-9	TRBJ2-7	CASSLGDSVQYEQYF
TRBV6-6	TRBJ1-3	CASSPGQSSGNTIYF
TRBV3-1/TRBV3-2	TRBJ1-6	CASSYRSVHSPLHF
TRBV2	TRBJ1-1	CASSEEQGTEAFF
TRBV27	TRBJ1-2	CASRAGVDGYTF
TRBV5-5	TRBJ2-7	CASSLEGPQYEQYF